Each of the 24 T cell receptor beta chains below was sequenced from the same sample in a study of TIL therapy for anti-PD-1-resistant metastatic lung cancer. The sample's time point: pre-treatment sample, taken before nivolumab and TIL therapy. The immunoSEQ assay was v3. TCRdb's table, derived via immunoSEQ multiplex PCR, lists solely in-frame clones and lacks some. The repertoire holds about 52,000 clones, around three quarters seen once, with more than 4.5% in the top ten. The specimen was blood, collected at baseline. The receptors originated from a woman aged 30-85 years with non-small cell lung cancer.

The chain carries TRBV4-1 and TRBJ2-3; D is tentatively TRBD1 or TRBD2 (6 bases each). Trimming pared 4 bases from V and 2 bases from J, leaving 19 bases between. The CDR3 is 17 residues long. The germline CDR1 and CDR2 sequences are MGHRA and YSYEKL. CDR3 bases: TGCGCCAGCAGCCCGAGGGGGGTGTCGGGGAACACAGATACGCAGTATTTT. Its translation is CASSPRGVSGNTDTQYF.

The CDR3 DNA reads TGTGCCAGCAGCCCAGGACCCGGACAGGGAGGAGGAAAGACCCAGTACTTC. This codes for CASSPGPGQGGGKTQYF. The chain recombines TRBV7-2 with TRBJ2-5; 8 bases are a match to TRBD1. With 5 bases clipped from V and 6 bases from J, the junction kept 17 bases outside the gene matches. Germline V gene sequence: CDR1 SGHTA, CDR2 FQGNSA. This CDR3 comprises 17 residues.

The chain has TRBV4-2 and TRBJ2-5, with TRBD1 as a possible D gene (6 bases). The V end was cut by 0 bases, the J end by 3 bases, with 11 bases between. The CDR3 is 15 amino acids. Per the germline V gene, CDR1 is LGHNA and CDR2 is YNFKEQ. The CDR3 is CASSQERRTEETQYF. CDR3 nucleotide sequence: TGTGCCAGCAGCCAAGAGAGGCGGACAGAAGAGACCCAGTACTTC.

The chain recombines TRBV11-2 with TRBJ2-3; 7 bases match TRBD1. This CDR3 spans 14 amino acids. V lost 5 bases, J lost 5 bases, and 7 bases stayed unmatched. Germline CDR1 reads SGHAT; CDR2 reads FQNNGV. CDR3 coding DNA: TGTGCCAGCAGCGGGGGACAGAGGATAGATACGCAGTATTTT. Protein sequence: CASSGGQRIDTQYF.

The chain employs TRBV2 and TRBJ1-5; TRBD1 aligns across 11 bases. With V trimmed by 7 bases and J by 6 bases, 8 bases remained unmatched. In germline, CDR1 is SNHLY, CDR2 FYNNEI. This CDR3 comprises 15 residues. The CDR3 reads CASTHRDRGSQPQHF. CDR3 coding DNA: TGTGCCAGCACTCACCGGGACAGGGGGTCTCAGCCCCAGCATTTT.

This chain connects TRBV2 to TRBJ1-5; D gene ambiguous. V shed 7 bases and J shed 6 bases, with 16 bases lying between them. CDR1 and CDR2 (germline): SNHLY, FYNNEI. The CDR3 runs 14 residues. The CDR3 DNA reads TGTGCCAGCACCTTCATGGAGGGAAGTCAGCCCCAGCATTTT. This gives the protein CASTFMEGSQPQHF.

The chain links TRBV11-3 to TRBJ2-7; perhaps TRBD2 as D (5 bases). Per the germline V gene, CDR1 is SGHNT and CDR2 is YENEEA. The V end was cut by 4 bases, the J end by 7 bases, with 20 bases between. The CDR3 consists of 15 residues. This CDR3 is CASSSGPWTSGEQYF. CDR3 nucleotide sequence: TGTGCCAGCAGCTCCGGACCCTGGACCTCGGGGGAGCAGTACTTC.

There are a few counts of this clone. The V and J genes are TRBV4-1 and TRBJ2-3; 7 bases are shared with TRBD2. V dropped 1 base and J dropped 6; count of bases not matched to a gene: 13. This CDR3 contains 17 residues. Germline V lookup: CDR1 MGHRA, CDR2 YSYEKL. CDR3 region: CASSQGGSGRTWDTQYF. In nucleotides, the CDR3 is TGCGCCAGCAGCCAAGGGGGTAGCGGGCGGACTTGGGATACGCAGTATTTT.

This chain links TRBV5-1 with TRBJ2-2; TRBD2 is a possible D gene (5 bases). Trimming took off 2 bases at V and 5 bases at J, with 16 bases between the two ends. The CDR3 extends over 16 amino acids. Germline V CDR1 and CDR2: SGHRS, YFSETQ. The CDR3 here is CASSLGLAALTGELFF. CDR3 in DNA: TGCGCCAGCAGCTTAGGGCTAGCTGCATTAACCGGGGAGCTGTTTTTT.

The chain joins TRBV2 to TRBJ1-5; 7 bases line up with TRBD1. V lost 6 bases to trimming and J lost 3 bases; unmatched junction nucleotides: 14. The CDR3 covers 17 residues. Germline V gene data show CDR1 as SNHLY and CDR2 as FYNNEI. CDR3 bases: TGTGCCAGCAGCCCCGGCCGGGACAGATTTAACAATCAGCCCCAGCATTTT. This translates into CASSPGRDRFNNQPQHF.

In its sample, this clone was seen a few times. The V gene is TRBV7-9, the J gene TRBJ2-1; 12 nucleotides line up with TRBD2. Germline V lookup: CDR1 SEHNR, CDR2 FQNEAQ (reference sequence). V shed 3 bases, J shed 4 bases, and the junction held 1 base outside the gene matches. This CDR3 is built from 15 residues. The CDR3 loop reads CASSFTSGRYNEQFF. The CDR3 bases are TGTGCCAGCAGCTTCACTAGCGGGAGGTACAATGAGCAGTTCTTC. Using reference TRBV7-9 and TRBJ2-1 for the parts outside the CDR3, the full variable domain is DTGVSQNPRHKITKRGQNVTFRCDPISEHNRLYWYRQTLGQGPEFLTYFQNEAQLEKSRLLSDRFSAERPKGSFSTLEIQRTEQGDSAMYLCASSFTSGRYNEQFFGPGTRLTVL.

J is TRBJ1-5 and V is TRBV27, with D hard to call. CDR3 length equals 16 residues. Trimming left V 0 bases short and J 3 bases short, with 12 bases between. Germline CDR1 and CDR2: MNHEY and SMNVEV (reference sequence). CDR3 region: CASSLSIRMPNQPQHF. The CDR3 DNA sequence: TGTGCCAGCAGTTTATCGATCAGGATGCCCAATCAGCCCCAGCATTTT.

The rearrangement joins TRBV7-8 to TRBJ1-3, with no clear D. Germline CDR1 reads SGHVS; CDR2 reads FQNEAQ. CDR3 length equals 18 residues. Trimming took off 5 bases at V and 0 bases at J, with 20 bases between the two ends. In DNA, the CDR3 is TGTGCCAGCAGCACACTCCCCAAGTCCCTTCTCTCTGGAAACACCATATATTTT. Translation: CASSTLPKSLLSGNTIYF.

This chain uses TRBV28 with TRBJ2-1, with 7 bases that match TRBD2. The CDR3 covers 16 residues. Per the germline V gene, CDR1 is MDHEN and CDR2 is SYDVKM. The V segment lost 4 bases and the J segment 4 bases; nucleotides outside the gene matches: 10. CDR3 in DNA: TGTGCCAGCAGTTCCCAAGGGCGGGGGAGATACAATGAGCAGTTCTTC. Translated, it gives CASSSQGRGRYNEQFF.

V gene TRBV6-6 combines with J gene TRBJ1-5; D possibly corresponds to TRBD1 (5 bases). Between the trimmed V and J ends, which lost 2 bases and 4 bases, there was a span of 12 bases. This CDR3 contains 15 residues. Germline V lookup: CDR1 MNHNY, CDR2 SVGAGI (reference sequence). CDR3 loop: CASSYRDGVNQPQHF. The CDR3 nucleotides read TGTGCCAGCAGTTACCGGGACGGGGTTAATCAGCCCCAGCATTTT.

The J gene is TRBJ1-1, the V gene TRBV9; unclear D gene. Trimming stripped 6 bases from V and 8 bases from J, with 23 bases between. The CDR3 contains 15 residues. From germline, CDR1 is SGDLS and CDR2 YYNGEE. Here the CDR3 DNA reads TGTGCCAGCACCTCTGAAGAGTGGGAACCCACCGAAGCTTTCTTT. It translates to CASTSEEWEPTEAFF.

The chain combines TRBV10-3 with TRBJ1-1; tentative D call: TRBD1 (6 bases). Looked up from germline, CDR1 is ENHRY and CDR2 is SYGVKD. The V and J ends lost 0 bases and 5 bases respectively, with 10 bases between them. The CDR3 runs to 14 residues. DNA of the CDR3: TGTGCCATCAGTGAGTCGGACAGAGAGACTGAAGCTTTCTTT. As protein: CAISESDRETEAFF.

The chain couples TRBV10-1 to TRBJ2-5; D gene uncertain. Germline V gene data show CDR1 as WNHNN and CDR2 as SYGVQD (reference sequence). The ends were cut back, 0 bases at V and 3 bases at J, with 8 bases in the middle. There are 14 residues in the CDR3. CDR3 DNA sequence: TGCGCCAGCAGTGAGTCTCGACAAGAAGAGACCCAGTACTTC. Protein: CASSESRQEETQYF.

The V and J genes are TRBV19 and TRBJ2-2, with TRBD2 matching 7 bases. CDR3 length equals 16 residues. The germline V gene encodes CDR1 LNHDA and CDR2 SQIVND (reference sequence). Trimming took 3 bases from V and 5 from J; bases not matched to a gene: 9. The CDR3 DNA reads TGTGCCAGTAGTATGCCTGCGGGGGTGACGACCGGGGAGCTGTTTTTT. Amino acids: CASSMPAGVTTGELFF.

This rearrangement joins TRBV25-1 to TRBJ2-2; 9 nucleotides agree with TRBD1. This CDR3 has 17 amino acids. V dropped 6 bases and J dropped 7; count of bases not matched to a gene: 15. In germline, CDR1 is MGHDK, CDR2 SYGVNS. Written as DNA, the CDR3 is TGTGCCAGCAGCCACAGTCCCGGGACAGGGCCGGGCGGGGAGCTGTTTTTT. Its protein is CASSHSPGTGPGGELFF.

The genes are TRBV6-6 and TRBJ1-1; the match to TRBD1 covers 8 bases. V lost 8 bases and J lost 4; bases outside the gene matches: 12. CDR3 length equals 15 residues. Germline CDR1 MNHNY, CDR2 SVGAGI (reference sequence). The CDR3, as DNA: TGTGCCAGCCGAGAGCAGGGGGCGGGGGGCACTGAAGCTTTCTTT. It translates to CASREQGAGGTEAFF.

The chain is built from TRBV30 and TRBJ2-1; TRBD2 matches at 14 bases. Germline CDR1 is GTSNPN and CDR2 is SVGIG (reference sequence). The CDR3 totals 14 residues. V lost 4 bases to trimming and J lost 6 bases; unmatched junction nucleotides: 2. The CDR3 DNA sequence: TGTGCCTGGATGGGACTAGCGGGGGCCAATGAGCAGTTCTTC. It specifies CAWMGLAGANEQFF.

This clone was counted a single time. The rearrangement uses TRBV21-1 and TRBJ2-6; TRBD2, the table's D call, lacks a check against the DNA. TRBV21-1 is designated a pseudogene. The CDR3 covers 15 residues. CDR3 nucleotide sequence: TGTGCCAGCTACGAATTGGAGACTGGGGCCAACGTCCTGACTTTC. Translated: CASYELETGANVLTF.

The V call is TRBV4-1, the J call TRBJ1-3, with 8 bases fitting TRBD1. V was clipped by 2 bases and J by 2 bases; unmatched bases: 5. Germline V gene sequence: CDR1 MGHRA, CDR2 YSYEKL. The CDR3 sequence is 16 residues long. The CDR3 here is CASSQKTGAPGNTIYF. Written as DNA, the CDR3 is TGCGCCAGCAGCCAAAAGACAGGGGCCCCTGGAAACACCATATATTTT.